Below are 3 T cell receptor beta chains sequenced from a single sample in a study of blood T cell repertoires in COVID-19. Data came from immunoSEQ multiplex PCR; TCRdb stores just in-frame clones and leaves some out. The sample holds approximately 200,000 clones, roughly 87% seen once. The sequencing sample was made of PBMCs or T cells enriched from blood (not recorded which). Receptors originate from a woman aged 30 to 39 who had recovered from COVID-19.

The J gene is TRBJ2-2, the V gene TRBV12-3 or TRBV12-4, with unresolved D. The CDR3 runs to 13 residues. Trimming stripped 5 bases from V and 3 bases from J, with 7 bases between. CDR3 residues: CASSQTDTGELFF. For the CDR3, the DNA is TGTGCCAGCAGTCAAACGGACACCGGGGAGCTGTTTTTT.

This rearrangement joins TRBV6-1 to TRBJ2-7; D is ambiguous. CDR1 and CDR2 (germline): MNHNS, SASEGT. CDR3 length: 14 amino acids. The ends were cut back, 1 base at V and 2 bases at J, with 9 bases in the middle. CDR3 in DNA: TGTGCCAGCAGTGAAGTTGACTTCACCTACGAGCAGTACTTC. Its translation is CASSEVDFTYEQYF.

The genes are TRBV19 and TRBJ1-5; the D gene is possibly TRBD1 (6 bases). Per germline, CDR1 LNHDA and CDR2 SQIVND (reference sequence). The CDR3 contains 15 residues. Between the trimmed V and J ends, which lost 2 bases and 5 bases, there was a span of 13 bases. Here the CDR3 DNA reads TGTGCCAGTAGTATATGGGGGAAGGGGGATCAGCCCCAGCATTTT. Its protein product is CASSIWGKGDQPQHF.